Below, 32 T cell receptor beta chains from the same sample are listed, as sequenced in a study of OX40 agonist ivuxolimab in advanced cancers. Assay: immunoSEQ multiplex PCR; the TCRdb copy retains only in-frame clones and omits some. The data contain about 78,000 clones, about 91% of them singletons. The sequencing here drew on CD4+ or CD8+ T cells sorted from blood, taken in a trial of the OX40 agonist ivuxolimab. The source of these receptors is an adult with an advanced solid tumor such as melanoma, head and neck, liver or kidney cancer.

This clone was observed once. The V call is TRBV5-1, the J call TRBJ1-2, with 8 bases that match TRBD1. The V gene's germline CDR1 is SGHRS and CDR2 YFSETQ. J gave up 5 bases and V 4 bases, and 7 bases lay outside the gene matches. CDR3 length equals 14 residues. CDR3 in DNA: TGCGCCAGCAGCCCCCAGGGGGCGGGTTATGGCTACACCTTC. This sequence encodes CASSPQGAGYGYTF.

The chain recombines TRBV29-1 with TRBJ2-3; TRBD2 aligns across 8 bases. Germline V lookup: CDR1 SQVTM, CDR2 ANQGSEA. CDR3 size: 15 residues. V was clipped by 5 bases and J by 0 bases; unmatched bases: 7. CDR3 sequence: CSVPPGGTSTDTQYF. In DNA form, the CDR3 reads TGCAGCGTTCCTCCGGGGGGGACTAGCACAGATACGCAGTATTTT.

This chain uses TRBV7-2 with TRBJ1-1, with 7 bases matching TRBD1. Germline-derived CDR1 and CDR2 are SGHTA and FQGNSA. After removal of 5 bases from V and 4 bases from J, the junction contained 4 bases not matched to a gene. The CDR3 consists of 13 residues. The CDR3 region has the DNA TGTGCCAGCAGCCAACAGGGGACCACTGAAGCTTTCTTT. Translating gives CASSQQGTTEAFF.

The chain is built from TRBV7-2 and TRBJ2-5, with D possibly TRBD2 on 7 matching bases. CDR1 and CDR2 (germline): SGHTA, FQGNSA. The CDR3 spans 13 residues. V lost 5 bases and J lost 9, with 16 bases in between. The CDR3 region has the DNA TGTGCCAGCAGCGTACGGGGGGCGGGGTCCCAGTACTTC. This translates into CASSVRGAGSQYF.

This clone was counted once. The rearrangement joins TRBV5-4 to TRBJ2-1; TRBD2 matches at 10 bases. Germline assignment: CDR1 SGHNT and CDR2 YYREEE (reference sequence). The CDR3 length is 15 residues. The V segment lost 3 bases and the J segment 8 bases; nucleotides outside the gene matches: 8. CDR3 DNA: TGTGCCAGCAGCTACCTAGGGAGCGGGGGGGATGAGCAGTTCTTC. It is translated as CASSYLGSGGDEQFF.

The V gene is TRBV2, the J gene TRBJ2-5; tentatively, D is TRBD1 or TRBD2 (5 bases each). CDR1 and CDR2 from the germline V gene are SNHLY and FYNNEI. The V end was cut by 3 bases, the J end by 4 bases, with 9 bases between. This CDR3 has 13 residues. The CDR3 sequence: CASSDGAAETQYF. The CDR3 nucleotides are TGTGCCAGCAGTGACGGGGCAGCAGAGACCCAGTACTTC.

This chain's CDR3 is CASSPESITASYEQYF. In DNA form, the CDR3 reads TGTGCCAGCTCACCGGAAAGCATTACCGCCTCCTACGAGCAGTACTTC. V gene TRBV18 combines with J gene TRBJ2-7; D call uncertain. Germline lookup yields CDR1 KGHSH and CDR2 LQKENI. V was clipped by 3 bases and J by 0 bases, with 15 bases between them. The CDR3 sequence is 16 residues long.

This sequence joins TRBV9 and TRBJ2-3; 10 nucleotides agree with TRBD2. Germline V lookup: CDR1 SGDLS, CDR2 YYNGEE. There are 17 residues in the CDR3. Trimming at V came to 5 bases and at J to 3 bases, leaving 12 bases not matched to a gene. CDR3 in DNA: TGTGCCAGCAGTCCAGAGGGAAGCGGGGGGGCGACAGATACGCAGTATTTT. Amino acid sequence: CASSPEGSGGATDTQYF.

The chain combines TRBV10-3 with TRBJ2-3, with a tentative D call TRBD2 (6 bases). CDR3 length equals 13 residues. Between the trimmed V and J ends, which lost 6 bases and 4 bases, there was a span of 11 bases. The germline V gene has CDR1 ENHRY and CDR2 SYGVKD. The CDR3 reads CAIRRDPPDTQYF. CDR3 bases: TGTGCCATCAGGCGGGACCCCCCAGATACGCAGTATTTT.

The chain links TRBV5-1 to TRBJ1-5; 8 nucleotides line up with TRBD1. CDR3 size: 14 residues. Germline V gene sequence: CDR1 SGHRS, CDR2 YFSETQ. With 4 bases clipped from V and 9 bases from J, the junction kept 9 bases outside the gene matches. DNA of the CDR3: TGCGCCAGCAGCCCCGGACAGGGTGTGCCGCCCCAGCATTTT. It yields the protein CASSPGQGVPPQHF. The full variable domain, its missing parts supplied by reference TRBV5-1 and TRBJ1-5, is KAGVTQTPRYLIKTRGQQVTLSCSPISGHRSVSWYQQTPGQGLQFLFEYFSETQRNKGNFPGRFSGRQFSNSRSEMNVSTLELGDSALYLCASSPGQGVPPQHFGDGTRLSIL.

J is TRBJ2-3 and V is TRBV28, with D uncertain. V lost 11 bases and J lost 6, with 6 bases in between. The CDR3 sequence is 9 residues long. CDR1 and CDR2 from the germline V gene are MDHEN and SYDVKM. In nucleotides, the CDR3 is TGTGCCGTTGGGGATACGCAGTATTTT. Protein product: CAVGDTQYF.

V gene TRBV4-1 combines with J gene TRBJ2-1; 16 nucleotides align to TRBD2. The CDR3 runs 20 residues. Germline V gene data show CDR1 as MGHRA and CDR2 as YSYEKL. Trimming removed 6 bases from V and 0 bases from J; junction bases left unmatched: 11. CDR3 nucleotides: TGCGCCAGCAGGTCCAAACCGGGACTAGCGGGAGGGAGCTCCTACAATGAGCAGTTCTTC. This gives the protein CASRSKPGLAGGSSYNEQFF.

The rearrangement links TRBV29-1 to TRBJ2-3; possible D gene TRBD1, 5 bases. Germline values: CDR1 SQVTM, CDR2 ANQGSEA. The length of the CDR3 is 13 residues. Trimming took 6 bases from V and 2 from J, leaving 12 bases between them. DNA for the CDR3: TGCAGCGTCCCGGACATCATCACAGATACGCAGTATTTT. It encodes CSVPDIITDTQYF.

V and J are TRBV19 and TRBJ2-2, with TRBD2 matching over 8 bases. The CDR3 runs to 16 residues. CDR1 and CDR2 (germline): LNHDA, SQIVND (reference sequence). With V trimmed by 7 bases and J by 3 bases, 10 bases remained unmatched. The CDR3 here is CASTKGPGGYTGELFF. CDR3 sequence (DNA): TGTGCCAGTACCAAAGGGCCGGGAGGGTACACCGGGGAGCTGTTTTTT.

This chain joins TRBV7-9 and TRBJ1-2; D not resolved. There are 12 residues in the CDR3. V lost 1 base, J lost 8 bases, and 8 bases lay in between. The germline gives CDR1 SEHNR, CDR2 FQNEAQ (reference sequence). For the CDR3, the DNA is TGTGCCAGCAGCTTAGAACCTACCGGCTACACCTTC. Translated: CASSLEPTGYTF.

CDR3 amino acids: CSVVSGNQPQHF. CDR3 sequence (DNA): TGCAGCGTTGTATCGGGCAATCAGCCCCAGCATTTT. The rearrangement joins TRBV29-1 to TRBJ1-5; D uncertain. Germline V gives CDR1 SQVTM, CDR2 ANQGSEA. V lost 4 bases, J lost 2 bases, and 6 bases lay in between. This CDR3 contains 12 residues.

This chain joins TRBV6-4 and TRBJ1-6; tentative D call: TRBD1 (5 bases). Germline CDR1 reads MRHNA; CDR2 reads SNTAGT. This CDR3 has 15 amino acids. Deletions cut 2 bases from V and 7 bases from J, with 12 bases between. This CDR3 reads CASSDRAGVNSPLHF. The DNA of the CDR3 is TGTGCCAGCAGTGACCGGGCGGGGGTGAATTCACCCCTCCACTTT.

The chain has TRBV15 and TRBJ2-7; 10 bases line up with TRBD2. The CDR3 has 18 amino acids. The ends lost 5 bases at V and 7 bases at J; junction bases unmatched: 20. Germline V CDR1 and CDR2: LNHNV, YYDKDF (reference sequence). CDR3 sequence reads: CATSRANLPSGSWEEQYF. In DNA, the CDR3 is TGTGCCACCAGCCGCGCGAACTTACCTAGCGGGAGCTGGGAAGAGCAGTACTTC.

The J gene is TRBJ1-1, the V gene TRBV4-2, with 7 bases lining up with TRBD1. The CDR3 length is 16 residues. The trim removed 2 bases at V and 3 bases at J, leaving 9 bases unmatched. Germline V lookup: CDR1 LGHNA, CDR2 YNFKEQ. For the CDR3, the DNA is TGTGCCAGCAGCCAACCTACCACGGGACAGTACACTGAAGCTTTCTTT. This sequence encodes CASSQPTTGQYTEAFF.

The chain carries TRBV27 and TRBJ2-3; 10 bases agree with TRBD2. The V and J ends lost 3 bases and 0 bases, in that order; junction bases with no gene match: 9. CDR1 MNHEY and CDR2 SMNVEV come from the germline V gene (reference sequence). The CDR3 length is 18 residues. The CDR3 loop reads CASSFRLAGASSTDTQYF. The DNA for the CDR3 is TGTGCCAGCAGTTTTCGGCTAGCGGGGGCCTCTAGCACAGATACGCAGTATTTT.

This clone was seen a single time. This chain connects TRBV7-9 to TRBJ1-1, with TRBD1 as a possible D gene (6 bases). With 5 bases removed from V and 0 bases from J, the gap between germline ends came to 19 bases. Germline-derived CDR1 and CDR2 are SEHNR and FQNEAQ (reference sequence). The CDR3 covers 17 residues. The chain's CDR3 is CASSPGGSQGMNTEAFF. The CDR3 DNA sequence: TGTGCCAGCAGCCCCGGGGGCTCACAGGGCATGAACACTGAAGCTTTCTTT.

The chain carries TRBV2 and TRBJ2-7; possible D gene TRBD2, 9 bases. The CDR3 has 16 residues. V shed 8 bases and J shed 4 bases, with 24 bases lying between them. Germline CDR1 is SNHLY and CDR2 is FYNNEI. CDR3 protein: CASQQGEVAGAYEQYF. The CDR3 DNA reads as TGTGCCAGCCAACAGGGGGAGGTAGCGGGGGCATACGAGCAGTACTTC.

The chain is built from TRBV5-4 and TRBJ2-3; perhaps TRBD2 as D (6 bases). This CDR3 contains 18 residues. The V end lost 3 bases, the J end lost 0 bases, and 20 bases lay between the germline ends. CDR1 is SGHNT and CDR2 is YYREEE in the germline V gene (reference sequence). The CDR3 nucleotides read TGTGCCAGCAGCTCGCTCCAGGGTCGGGAGACGAGCACAGATACGCAGTATTTT. It yields the protein CASSSLQGRETSTDTQYF.

This clone has only one observation. The chain recombines TRBV18 with TRBJ2-3; a possible D gene is TRBD2 (6 bases). The CDR3 extends over 15 amino acids. In germline, CDR1 is KGHSH, CDR2 LQKENI. Trimming took 6 bases from V and 3 from J, leaving 16 bases between them. The CDR3 DNA is TGTGCCAGCTCGCTAAACCGCGGGATGACAGATACGCAGTATTTT. This gives the protein CASSLNRGMTDTQYF.

This chain connects TRBV4-1 to TRBJ2-4; TRBD1 aligns across 9 bases. The germline gives CDR1 MGHRA, CDR2 YSYEKL. With V trimmed by 1 base and J by 9 bases, 10 bases remained unmatched. This CDR3 is 16 amino acids long. The CDR3 DNA reads TGCGCCAGCAGCCAAGCGGGGACAGGGCATGTGAGCATTCAGTACTTC. Residues: CASSQAGTGHVSIQYF.

The chain recombines TRBV5-1 with TRBJ2-3, with 10 bases aligning to TRBD2. Germline V CDR1 and CDR2: SGHRS, YFSETQ. The CDR3 extends over 15 amino acids. V gave up 5 bases and J gave up 6 bases; unmatched junction bases: 9. The CDR3 sequence: CASRPSGSGWDTQYF. DNA of the CDR3: TGCGCCAGCAGACCTAGCGGGAGCGGTTGGGATACGCAGTATTTT.

The CDR3 region has the DNA TGTGCCAGCAGCTTAATTTGGGACGCTAACTCTGGAAACACCATATATTTT. Its translation: CASSLIWDANSGNTIYF. The chain has TRBV7-2 and TRBJ1-3, with D perhaps TRBD1 (5 bases). The ends were cut back, 2 bases at V and 0 bases at J, with 14 bases in the middle. The germline V gene encodes CDR1 SGHTA and CDR2 FQGNSA. This CDR3 contains 17 residues.

This sequence joins TRBV6-6 and TRBJ2-5; D perhaps matches TRBD1 (5 bases). The CDR3 has 15 amino acids. Trimming shortened V by 5 bases and J by 2 bases, and 15 bases separated the two germline ends. Germline CDR1 reads MNHNY; CDR2 reads SVGAGI (reference sequence). CDR3 in amino acids: CASSRPDIGQETQYF. The CDR3 nucleotides read TGTGCCAGCAGTCGACCGGACATCGGGCAAGAGACCCAGTACTTC.

The genes are TRBV4-2 and TRBJ2-5; the D gene is possibly TRBD1 (5 bases). Germline V CDR1 and CDR2: LGHNA, YNFKEQ. V was trimmed by 0 bases and J by 4 bases, leaving 15 bases between them. This CDR3 is built from 16 residues. CDR3 nucleotides: TGTGCCAGCAGCCAAGATCCAGCGAGGCAGGGAGAGACCCAGTACTTC. It yields the protein CASSQDPARQGETQYF.

The chain carries TRBV19 and TRBJ1-1, with D perhaps matching TRBD1 (5 bases). The V gene lost 3 bases and the J gene lost 5 bases, with 16 bases spanning the gap. Germline V CDR1 and CDR2: LNHDA, SQIVND (reference sequence). The CDR3 extends over 15 amino acids. CDR3 residues: CASSMWQGKYTEAFF. The CDR3, as DNA: TGTGCCAGTAGTATGTGGCAGGGAAAGTATACTGAAGCTTTCTTT.

This chain joins TRBV5-5 and TRBJ1-1, with D perhaps TRBD1 (5 bases). CDR1 and CDR2 from the germline V gene are SGHKS and YYEKEE (reference sequence). This CDR3 is built from 14 residues. Trimming removed 0 bases from V and 1 base from J, with 7 bases in between. CDR3 loop: CASSLVGTNTEAFF. CDR3 bases: TGTGCCAGCAGCTTGGTTGGGACGAACACTGAAGCTTTCTTT.

Here the CDR3 DNA reads TGTGCCAGCAGCCGCAGGGTGGATAATCAGCCCCAGCATTTT. As protein: CASSRRVDNQPQHF. The chain is built from TRBV6-5 and TRBJ1-5; tentatively, D is TRBD1 (5 bases). Germline V CDR1 and CDR2: MNHEY, SVGAGI. This CDR3 is built from 14 residues. Deletions cut 6 bases from V and 4 bases from J, with 13 bases between.